Below, 20 T cell receptor beta chains from the same sample are listed, as sequenced in a study of cytotoxic CD8 clonotypes in ibrutinib-treated CLL. The assay was immunoSEQ multiplex PCR, and TCRdb's table has in-frame clones only and misses some. The table records approximately 48,000 clones, more than 45% of them present only once. The sample consisted of PBMCs, taken after 12 months of ibrutinib treatment. Receptors originate from a human donor with chronic lymphocytic leukemia.

CDR3 in amino acids: CASTPGPGSPLHF. CDR3 coding DNA: TGTGCCAGTACCCCCGGGCCGGGATCACCCCTCCACTTT. The V call is TRBV19, the J call TRBJ1-6; D unclear. Per germline, CDR1 LNHDA and CDR2 SQIVND (reference sequence). Trimming pared 7 bases from V and 10 bases from J, leaving 14 bases between. CDR3 length: 13 amino acids.

V and J are TRBV27 and TRBJ1-5, with D hard to call. Trimming took off 5 bases at V and 3 bases at J, with 14 bases between the two ends. The CDR3 sequence is 15 residues long. Germline V gene lookup returns CDR1 MNHEY and CDR2 SMNVEV (reference sequence). The CDR3 DNA follows: TGTGCCAGCAGTCCCCTCTCAGGTGCCAATCAGCCCCAGCATTTT. Translating it yields CASSPLSGANQPQHF.

This clone was recorded a few times. The chain employs TRBV9 and TRBJ2-5, with 7 bases that match TRBD2. Germline V gives CDR1 SGDLS, CDR2 YYNGEE. The V and J ends lost 0 bases and 5 bases, in that order; junction bases with no gene match: 7. The CDR3 loop spans 15 amino acids. CDR3 residues: CASSVAAGVGETQYF. In nucleotides, the CDR3 is TGTGCCAGCAGCGTAGCTGCGGGAGTAGGGGAGACCCAGTACTTC.

Many counts were recorded for this clone. V is TRBV10-2 and J is TRBJ2-3; D ambiguous. V lost 10 bases and J lost 0, with 5 bases in between. The CDR3 spans 11 residues. The germline V gene encodes CDR1 WSHSY and CDR2 SAAADI. The CDR3 loop reads CATTSTDTQYF. The CDR3 nucleotides are TGCGCCACAACCAGCACAGATACGCAGTATTTT.

This sequence joins TRBV30 and TRBJ1-5; D gene unclear. The V gene's germline CDR1 is GTSNPN and CDR2 SVGIG (reference sequence). Deletions cut 0 bases from V and 3 bases from J, with 15 bases between. CDR3 length: 16 amino acids. DNA for the CDR3: TGTGCCTGGAGTGTACGGGTAGTTGGGTCCAATCAGCCCCAGCATTTT. Translation: CAWSVRVVGSNQPQHF.

V and J are TRBV2 and TRBJ2-4, with no clear D. This CDR3 is 16 amino acids long. Trimming stripped 7 bases from V and 2 bases from J, with 18 bases between. Germline values: CDR1 SNHLY, CDR2 FYNNEI. For the CDR3, the DNA is TGTGCCAGCAATTCACGAGATGTTGGAACCAAAAACATTCAGTACTTC. It translates to CASNSRDVGTKNIQYF.

This clone was counted ten times or more. The chain links TRBV6-1 to TRBJ1-2; 9 bases line up with TRBD1. CDR1 and CDR2 (germline): MNHNS, SASEGT. J gave up 5 bases and V 6 bases, and 7 bases lay outside the gene matches. This CDR3 spans 14 amino acids. The CDR3 reads CASRNRGPGYGYTF. For the CDR3, the DNA is TGTGCCAGCAGAAACAGGGGGCCTGGGTATGGCTACACCTTC.

This chain uses TRBV19 with TRBJ2-4, with D perhaps being TRBD1 or TRBD2 (5 bases each). V shed 7 bases and J shed 6 bases, with 10 bases lying between them. The V gene's germline CDR1 is LNHDA and CDR2 SQIVND (reference sequence). CDR3 length equals 12 residues. The CDR3 protein is CASTGTGNIQYF. The DNA of the CDR3 is TGTGCCAGTACCGGGACGGGAAACATTCAGTACTTC.

The chain has TRBV6-1 and TRBJ1-5; a possible D gene is TRBD1 (6 bases). Between the trimmed V and J ends, which lost 6 bases and 4 bases, there was a span of 13 bases. Germline lookup yields CDR1 MNHNS and CDR2 SASEGT. The CDR3 totals 14 residues. This chain's CDR3 is CASRKDSLNQPQHF. Here the CDR3 DNA reads TGTGCCAGCAGGAAGGACAGTCTAAATCAGCCCCAGCATTTT.

The genes are TRBV10-3 and TRBJ2-2, with 10 bases matching TRBD1. V trimming: 6 bases; J trimming: 1 base; junction bases outside the gene matches: 2. CDR1 ENHRY and CDR2 SYGVKD come from the germline V gene. The CDR3 sequence is 15 residues long. CDR3 amino acids: CAIRGQGWNTGELFF. CDR3 coding DNA: TGTGCCATCAGGGGACAGGGGTGGAACACCGGGGAGCTGTTTTTT.

The chain links TRBV2 to TRBJ1-5; D might be TRBD1 (6 bases). The CDR3 covers 13 residues. V lost 5 bases and J lost 4, with 9 bases in between. From germline, CDR1 is SNHLY and CDR2 FYNNEI. This chain's CDR3 is CASSSDRNQPQHF. The DNA for the CDR3 is TGTGCCAGCAGTTCGGACAGAAATCAGCCCCAGCATTTT.

A few counts support this clone. The rearrangement links TRBV19 to TRBJ1-5; TRBD1 agrees at 8 bases. CDR3 length: 12 amino acids. The V segment lost 11 bases and the J segment 5 bases; nucleotides outside the gene matches: 5. CDR1 and CDR2 (germline): LNHDA, SQIVND (reference sequence). CDR3 protein: CASRQGYQPQHF. As DNA, the CDR3 is TGTGCCTCTAGACAGGGGTATCAGCCCCAGCATTTT.

The chain is built from TRBV5-1 and TRBJ2-1, with 8 bases that match TRBD2. The germline CDR1 and CDR2 sequences are SGHRS and YFSETQ. The CDR3 is 13 amino acids. After removal of 7 bases from V and 8 bases from J, the junction contained 8 bases not matched to a gene. This CDR3 is CASGAGDTYEQFF. The CDR3 nucleotides are TGCGCCAGCGGAGCGGGAGATACGTATGAGCAGTTCTTC.

This sequence joins TRBV27 and TRBJ1-2; 7 nucleotides align to TRBD1. This CDR3 is 14 amino acids long. Trimming removed 5 bases from V and 1 base from J; junction bases left unmatched: 4. Germline assignment: CDR1 MNHEY and CDR2 SMNVEV (reference sequence). CDR3 nucleotides: TGTGCCAGCAGTGCGGACAGGCATAACTATGGCTACACCTTC. It translates to CASSADRHNYGYTF.

The chain joins TRBV5-5 to TRBJ2-7, with a possible D match to TRBD1 (6 bases). V lost 4 bases, J lost 1 base, and 15 bases lay in between. CDR1 and CDR2 (germline): SGHKS, YYEKEE (reference sequence). This CDR3 comprises 15 residues. The CDR3 nucleotides are TGTGCCAGCAGCAGGACAGAAGGGGGTTCCTACGAGCAGTACTTC. Protein: CASSRTEGGSYEQYF.

The chain joins TRBV19 to TRBJ2-7, with D perhaps being TRBD1 or TRBD2 (6 bases each). CDR1 and CDR2 (germline): LNHDA, SQIVND (reference sequence). The length of the CDR3 is 13 residues. Trimming cost V 3 bases and J 5 bases, with 11 bases left between them. As DNA, the CDR3 is TGTGCCAGTAGTATTGGGGGGCAGGACGAGCAGTACTTC. This sequence encodes CASSIGGQDEQYF. The entire variable domain, with the rest obtained from reference TRBV19 and TRBJ2-7, is as follows: DGGITQSPKYLFRKEGQNVTLSCEQNLNHDAMYWYRQDPGQGLRLIYYSQIVNDFQKGDIAEGYSVSREKKESFPLTVTSAQKNPTAFYLCASSIGGQDEQYFGPGTRLTVT.

The chain joins TRBV4-2 to TRBJ2-2; 10 nucleotides align to TRBD2. Germline assignment: CDR1 LGHNA and CDR2 YNFKEQ. This CDR3 contains 18 residues. J gave up 6 bases and V 0 bases, and 10 bases lay outside the gene matches. Here the CDR3 reads CASSQDLPAGGYPGELFF. DNA for the CDR3: TGTGCCAGCAGCCAAGATCTCCCAGCGGGAGGGTATCCCGGGGAGCTGTTTTTT.

The CDR3 coding sequence is TGTGCCAGCAGCTCGCGGGGCTATGGCTACACCTTC. Amino acid sequence: CASSSRGYGYTF. The chain links TRBV11-3 to TRBJ1-2; D gene ambiguous. V lost 4 bases and J 4 bases, leaving 7 bases between the germline ends. The CDR3 totals 12 residues. Germline V lookup: CDR1 SGHNT, CDR2 YENEEA.

Only a few counts were recorded for this clone. This chain links TRBV10-1 with TRBJ1-2; D gene ambiguous. The CDR3 loop spans 8 amino acids. The germline CDR1 and CDR2 sequences are WNHNN and SYGVQD (reference sequence). V dropped 6 bases and J dropped 8 bases, with 1 base sitting between them. CDR3 nucleotides: TGCGCCAGCAGAGGCTACACCTTC. Protein sequence: CASRGYTF.

This rearrangement joins TRBV5-6 to TRBJ1-1; possibly TRBD1 for D (5 bases). This CDR3 comprises 16 residues. Germline V gene sequence: CDR1 SGHDT, CDR2 YYEEEE. V was pared by 3 bases and J by 3 bases, with 18 bases between. CDR3 nucleotides: TGTGCCAGCAGCTCCGGACGGGGCTTCTGGGACACTGAAGCTTTCTTT. Translating gives CASSSGRGFWDTEAFF.